A selection of T cell receptor beta chains follows, all from one sample in a study of blood T cell repertoires in COVID-19. The table came from immunoSEQ multiplex PCR; TCRdb's copy has only in-frame clones and leaves some out. The table lists about 74,000 clones, around four fifths of them singletons, with over 30% in the top ten. Input material: peripheral blood. These receptor sequences come from a man aged 70-80 years with acute or convalescent COVID-19. Both conserved end residues are part of each CDR3. A D gene is named only where the DNA matches it firmly. For some rows the clone size is stated as once, few or many, or as a class when expanded; others skip it.

D,V,J,size,CDR3,DNA
TRBD1,TRBV15,TRBJ1-1,once,CATSPPGRGQGRTEAFF,TGTGCCACCAGCCCTCCAGGAAGGGGACAGGGAAGGACTGAAGCTTTCTTT
-,TRBV5-8,TRBJ1-1,few,CASSSRLAEAFF,TGTGCCAGCAGCTCTCGGTTGGCTGAAGCTTTCTTT
-,TRBV9,TRBJ2-2,-,CASSAPGGVAGELFF,TGTGCCAGCAGCGCCCCTGGCGGGGTTGCCGGGGAGCTGTTTTTT
-,TRBV6-5,TRBJ2-5,-,CASSYRARGDTQYF,TGTGCCAGCAGTTACAGGGCCAGGGGGGATACCCAGTACTTC
TRBD1,TRBV25-1,TRBJ2-5,-,CASSERQGQETQYF,TGTGCCAGCAGTGAGCGACAGGGACAAGAGACCCAGTACTTC
TRBD1,TRBV9,TRBJ1-6,-,CASSAGTGYSPLHF,TGTGCCAGCAGCGCCGGGACAGGATATTCACCCCTCCACTTT
TRBD2,TRBV19,TRBJ2-3,-,CASSYLAGGPVDTQYF,TGTGCCAGTAGTTATCTTGCGGGAGGGCCAGTAGATACGCAGTATTTT
-,TRBV3-1/TRBV3-2,TRBJ1-2,-,CASSQARSDDYTF,TGTGCCAGCAGCCAAGCACGGAGTGATGACTACACCTTC
-,TRBV5-1,TRBJ1-1,-,CASSLAGVSQNAFF,TGCGCCAGCAGCTTGGCGGGGGTTTCACAAAACGCTTTCTTT
TRBD1,TRBV27,TRBJ2-1,-,CASSLTGQGGRDEQFF,TGTGCCAGCAGTTTAACGGGACAGGGAGGTCGGGATGAGCAGTTCTTC
-,TRBV5-4,TRBJ1-3,-,CASSTRTGFSGNTIYF,TGTGCCAGCAGCACCAGGACGGGGTTCTCTGGAAACACCATATATTTT
TRBD2,TRBV5-1,TRBJ2-7,-,CASSPGGLGAYEQYF,TGCGCCAGCAGCCCCGGAGGACTAGGAGCCTACGAGCAGTACTTC
-,TRBV20-1,TRBJ1-1,-,CSASNSGAEAFF,TGCAGTGCTAGTAATTCAGGGGCCGAAGCTTTCTTT
-,TRBV6-1,TRBJ2-1,-,CASSDGMGRWYNEQFF,TGTGCCAGCAGTGATGGTATGGGGAGGTGGTACAATGAGCAGTTCTTC
-,TRBV10-3,TRBJ2-5,-,CAISDFGTRETQYF,TGTGCCATCAGTGATTTCGGAACGAGGGAGACCCAGTACTTC
-,TRBV28,TRBJ2-3,-,CASSLRTDTQYF,TGTGCCAGCAGTTTACGGACAGATACGCAGTATTTT
TRBD1,TRBV15,TRBJ2-1,once,CATSRPPGQGARSEQFF,TGTGCCACCAGCAGACCACCGGGACAGGGGGCGCGTAGTGAGCAGTTCTTC
TRBD1,TRBV15,TRBJ2-7,-,CATSRGRQGTYEQYF,TGTGCCACCAGCAGAGGCCGACAGGGAACCTACGAGCAGTACTTC
TRBD1,TRBV5-4,TRBJ2-2,once,CASSLRRDRATGELFF,TGTGCCAGCAGCTTGCGCCGGGACAGAGCCACCGGGGAGCTGTTTTTT
TRBD2,TRBV6-2/TRBV6-3,TRBJ2-3,-,CASSYPGTSKSADTQYF,TGTGCCAGCAGTTATCCCGGGACTAGCAAATCCGCAGATACGCAGTATTTT
-,TRBV7-9,TRBJ2-5,-,CASSLVRSGETQYF,TGTGCCAGCAGCTTAGTTCGTTCGGGTGAGACCCAGTACTTC
-,TRBV2,TRBJ1-6,-,CASSEGSGTPLHF,TGTGCCAGCAGTGAAGGATCCGGGACACCCCTCCACTTT
TRBD2,TRBV6-5,TRBJ2-1,-,CASSKTSGSGEQFF,TGTGCCAGCAGTAAGACTAGCGGGAGCGGTGAGCAGTTCTTC
TRBD1,TRBV24-1,TRBJ2-1,-,CATGRGNEQFF,TGTGCCACCGGCAGGGGGAATGAGCAGTTCTTC
TRBD2,TRBV9,TRBJ2-2,-,CARAGGRGRPRGTGELFF,TGTGCCCGCGCGGGGGGTCGCGGGAGGCCTCGAGGCACCGGGGAGCTGTTTTTT
TRBD2,TRBV5-6,TRBJ2-1,few,CASSLPGGRYNEQFF,TGTGCCAGCAGCTTGCCGGGGGGGCGGTACAATGAGCAGTTCTTC
-,TRBV12-3/TRBV12-4,TRBJ2-1,-,CASPYAAVGFF,TGTGCCAGCCCCTACGCGGCAGTGGGGTTCTTC
-,TRBV6-6,TRBJ2-1,-,CASTERQSSYNEQFF,TGTGCCAGCACCGAGAGACAGAGCTCCTACAATGAGCAGTTCTTC
-,TRBV5-1,TRBJ2-7,-,CASSPGSRGEQYF,TGCGCCAGCAGCCCAGGTAGCAGGGGCGAGCAGTACTTC
-,TRBV27,TRBJ2-6,few,CASTPHGGPGANVLTF,TGTGCCAGCACCCCCCACGGGGGGCCTGGGGCCAACGTCCTGACTTTC
-,TRBV28,TRBJ1-3,-,CASSLGGAEGNTIYF,TGTGCCAGCAGTTTAGGGGGGGCCGAAGGAAACACCATATATTTT
TRBD1,TRBV6-5,TRBJ1-1,-,CASRGQGGAFF,TGTGCCAGCAGAGGACAGGGGGGAGCTTTCTTT
TRBD1,TRBV6-4,TRBJ1-4,-,CASSYGTARNEKLFF,TGTGCCAGCAGCTACGGGACAGCCCGTAATGAAAAACTGTTTTTT
TRBD2,TRBV7-2,TRBJ2-3,-,CASGLAGGRTDTQYF,TGTGCCAGCGGACTAGCGGGGGGTCGAACAGATACGCAGTATTTT
-,TRBV12-5,TRBJ2-1,-,CASGSPTGYSYNEQFF,TGTGCTAGTGGTTCCCCGACAGGATACTCCTACAATGAGCAGTTCTTC
-,TRBV5-4,TRBJ2-2,once,CASSSRQGPNTGELFF,TGTGCCAGCAGCTCAAGGCAGGGGCCGAACACCGGGGAGCTGTTTTTT
TRBD1,TRBV6-2/TRBV6-3,TRBJ1-5,-,CASSTSPGTGKRYQPQHF,TGTGCCAGCAGCACGTCCCCCGGGACAGGGAAGAGGTATCAGCCCCAGCATTTT
TRBD2,TRBV27,TRBJ2-7,-,CASSLPGGYEQYF,TGTGCCAGCAGTTTACCGGGGGGATACGAGCAGTACTTC
-,TRBV28,TRBJ1-1,-,CASSLISREGNTEAFF,TGTGCCAGCAGTTTAATCAGCCGGGAGGGGAACACTGAAGCTTTCTTT
-,TRBV24-1,TRBJ2-1,few,CATRGAGPNNEQFF,TGTGCCACCAGGGGCGCAGGGCCCAACAATGAGCAGTTCTTC
TRBD1,TRBV18,TRBJ2-2,-,CASSPSPGTGNTGELFF,TGTGCCAGCTCACCGAGCCCTGGGACAGGGAACACCGGGGAGCTGTTTTTT
TRBD1,TRBV29-1,TRBJ1-2,-,CSVGRDRSYTF,TGCAGCGTCGGCCGGGACAGAAGCTACACCTTC
-,TRBV5-4,TRBJ1-2,once,CASSAGGLDYGYTF,TGTGCCAGCAGCGCCGGTGGGCTGGACTATGGCTACACCTTC
-,TRBV6-2/TRBV6-3,TRBJ1-2,-,CASSYTGTHFGYGYTF,TGTGCCAGCAGTTATACAGGGACGCACTTTGGCTATGGCTACACCTTC
-,TRBV5-4,TRBJ1-6,-,CASSLERGFNSPLHF,TGTGCCAGCAGCTTGGAGAGGGGGTTTAATTCACCCCTCCACTTT
-,TRBV12-3/TRBV12-4,TRBJ1-5,-,CASSLMSQPQHF,TGTGCCAGCAGTTTAATGTCACAGCCCCAGCATTTT
TRBD2,TRBV30,TRBJ2-5,-,CAWSPLGREETQYF,TGTGCCTGGAGTCCCCTCGGGAGGGAAGAGACCCAGTACTTC
TRBD2,TRBV10-3,TRBJ2-3,-,CANGGGFTDTQYF,TGTGCCAACGGGGGGGGGTTCACAGATACGCAGTATTTT
-,TRBV13,TRBJ1-6,few,CASSLGLQWSYNSPLHF,TGTGCCAGCAGCTTAGGCCTCCAGTGGTCCTATAATTCACCCCTCCACTTT
TRBD1,TRBV24-1,TRBJ2-6,-,CATSPGGRSGANVLTF,TGTGCCACCAGTCCAGGGGGACGCTCTGGGGCCAACGTCCTGACTTTC
TRBD2,TRBV7-2,TRBJ2-1,once,CASTGLAGRGSYNEQFF,TGTGCCAGCACGGGACTAGCGGGAAGGGGCTCCTACAATGAGCAGTTCTTC
-,TRBV7-2,TRBJ1-3,few,CASSPGGFSGNTIYF,TGTGCCAGCAGCCCCGGGGGGTTCTCTGGAAACACCATATATTTT
TRBD2,TRBV2,TRBJ2-2,once,CASSLGLAGRRMNTGELFF,TGTGCCAGCAGCCTGGGACTAGCGGGACGGAGAATGAACACCGGGGAGCTGTTTTTT
-,TRBV10-1,TRBJ2-2,few,CASRPHGTGELFF,TGCGCCAGCAGACCCCACGGCACCGGGGAGCTGTTTTTT